Listed below are T cell receptor beta chains from one sample, sequenced in a study of CD8+ T cells in alopecia areata. Clones were read by immunoSEQ multiplex PCR, and TCRdb kept only the in-frame ones, dropping some. The sample shows about 120,000 clones, around two fifths of them seen only once. The sequencing sample was made of CD4+ T cells sorted from blood. The receptors derive from a human donor with alopecia areata. CDR3s leave out the opening cysteine and the closing phenylalanine or tryptophan. Each record gives: J gene, V gene, CDR3 protein.

j_call: TRBJ2-4
v_call: TRBV5-6
cdr3_aa: ASSFSGTENIQY

j_call: TRBJ2-3
v_call: TRBV7-2
cdr3_aa: ASSMTGSDTQY

j_call: TRBJ1-5
v_call: TRBV4-1
cdr3_aa: ASSLYRDQPQH

j_call: TRBJ2-7
v_call: TRBV11-2
cdr3_aa: ASSSRLDSYEQY

j_call: TRBJ1-1
v_call: TRBV7-9
cdr3_aa: ASSVSQTTEAF

j_call: TRBJ2-7
v_call: TRBV10-3
cdr3_aa: AISGDLYEQY

j_call: TRBJ2-3
v_call: TRBV27
cdr3_aa: ASSLSRAPTDTQY

j_call: TRBJ2-2
v_call: TRBV29-1
cdr3_aa: SVQVIRGLPGELF

j_call: TRBJ2-3
v_call: TRBV7-7
cdr3_aa: ASSPGGLSTDTQY

j_call: TRBJ2-1
v_call: TRBV7-8
cdr3_aa: ASSVLAGAYNEQF

j_call: TRBJ1-6
v_call: TRBV2
cdr3_aa: ASSVDSPLH

j_call: TRBJ2-5
v_call: TRBV10-3
cdr3_aa: AIRGTGSSETQY

j_call: TRBJ2-7
v_call: TRBV29-1
cdr3_aa: SVLVDSYEQY

j_call: TRBJ2-7
v_call: TRBV2
cdr3_aa: ASSLSERGEQY

j_call: TRBJ2-4
v_call: TRBV5-1
cdr3_aa: ASSSSPGSENIQY

j_call: TRBJ2-2
v_call: TRBV4-1
cdr3_aa: ASSRDRSNTGELF

j_call: TRBJ2-5
v_call: TRBV7-6
cdr3_aa: ASSASRTSIQTQY

j_call: TRBJ1-1
v_call: TRBV11-2
cdr3_aa: ASSPTTGSNTEAF

j_call: TRBJ1-1
v_call: TRBV5-1
cdr3_aa: ASSSSTARPEAF

j_call: TRBJ2-7
v_call: TRBV29-1
cdr3_aa: SAQTGYEQY

j_call: TRBJ2-4
v_call: TRBV4-1
cdr3_aa: ASSQEPQNIQY

j_call: TRBJ2-3
v_call: TRBV2
cdr3_aa: ASSERWDTQY

j_call: TRBJ2-2
v_call: TRBV10-3
cdr3_aa: AISESIRTGELF